Given below is one TCR beta chain in context. Libraries were prepared by immunoSEQ multiplex PCR; TCRdb keeps only in-frame clonotypes and omits some of them. This repertoire shows 110,000 or so clones, approximately 80% found once; its top ten account for 4.5% to 5.5%. The source of the sample is a study of radiotherapy plus CTLA-4 blockade in lung cancer. Germline values: CDR1 LNHNV, CDR2 YYDKDF (reference sequence). The CDR3 contains 15 residues. Trimming took 8 bases from V and 0 from J; bases not matched to a gene: 10. The receptor's source is a human donor with non-small cell lung cancer who had a partial response to radiotherapy plus ipilimumab. The J gene is TRBJ2-7, the V gene TRBV15, with TRBD2 matching over 7 bases. The sequencing here drew on peripheral blood, taken from a patient treated with radiotherapy plus ipilimumab. The CDR3 loop is CATQPFGGSSYEQYF. The CDR3 coding sequence is TGTGCCACCCAGCCCTTCGGGGGGAGCTCCTACGAGCAGTACTTC.